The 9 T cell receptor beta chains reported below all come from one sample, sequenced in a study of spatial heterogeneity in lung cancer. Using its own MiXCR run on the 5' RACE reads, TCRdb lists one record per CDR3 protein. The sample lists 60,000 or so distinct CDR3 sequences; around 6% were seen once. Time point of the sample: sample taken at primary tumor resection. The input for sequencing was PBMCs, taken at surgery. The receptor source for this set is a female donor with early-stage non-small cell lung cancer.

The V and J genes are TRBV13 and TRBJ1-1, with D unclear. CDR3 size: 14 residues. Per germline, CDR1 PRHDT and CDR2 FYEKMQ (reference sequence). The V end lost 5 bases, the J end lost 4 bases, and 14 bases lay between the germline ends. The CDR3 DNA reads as TGTGCCAGCAGCGGAAACGAAGGGTCCACTGAAGCTTTCTTT. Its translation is CASSGNEGSTEAFF.

The CDR3 is CASRDGYTYEQYF. CDR3 bases: TGTGCCAGCAGGGACGGATATACCTACGAGCAGTACTTC. The genes are TRBV25-1 and TRBJ2-7; D gene unclear. Trimming removed 6 bases from V and 2 bases from J, with 11 bases in between. CDR3 length: 13 amino acids. Germline-derived CDR1 and CDR2 are MGHDK and SYGVNS.

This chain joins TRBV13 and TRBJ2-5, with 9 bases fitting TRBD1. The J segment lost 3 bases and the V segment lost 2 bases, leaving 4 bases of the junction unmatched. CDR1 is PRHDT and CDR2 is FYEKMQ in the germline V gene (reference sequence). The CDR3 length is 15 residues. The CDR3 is CASSLTQGAEETQYF. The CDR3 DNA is TGTGCCAGCAGCTTAACACAGGGGGCCGAAGAGACCCAGTACTTC.

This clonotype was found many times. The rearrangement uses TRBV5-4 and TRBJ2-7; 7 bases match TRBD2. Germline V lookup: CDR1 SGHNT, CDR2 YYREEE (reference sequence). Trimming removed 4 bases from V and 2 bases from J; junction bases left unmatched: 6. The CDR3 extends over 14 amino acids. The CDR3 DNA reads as TGTGCCAGCAGCGATCTGGCGGGGGCCTACGAGCAGTACTTC. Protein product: CASSDLAGAYEQYF.

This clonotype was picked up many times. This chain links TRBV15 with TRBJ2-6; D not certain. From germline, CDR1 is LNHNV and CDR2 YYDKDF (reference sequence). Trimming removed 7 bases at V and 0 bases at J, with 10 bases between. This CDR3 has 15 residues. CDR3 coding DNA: TGTGCCACCACCCGGAGCTTCTCTGGGGCCAACGTCCTGACTTTC. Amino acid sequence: CATTRSFSGANVLTF.

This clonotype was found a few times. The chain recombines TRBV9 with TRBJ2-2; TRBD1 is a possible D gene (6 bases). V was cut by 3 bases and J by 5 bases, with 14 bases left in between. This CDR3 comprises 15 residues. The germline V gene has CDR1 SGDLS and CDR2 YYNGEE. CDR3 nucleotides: TGTGCCAGCAGCGAGTATGGGGGCGCAACCGGGGAGCTGTTTTTT. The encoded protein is CASSEYGGATGELFF. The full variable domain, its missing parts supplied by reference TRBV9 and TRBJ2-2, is DSGVTQTPKHLITATGQRVTLRCSPRSGDLSVYWYQQSLDQGLQFLIQYYNGEERAKGNILERFSAQQFPDLHSELNLSSLELGDSALYFCASSEYGGATGELFFGEGSRLTVL.

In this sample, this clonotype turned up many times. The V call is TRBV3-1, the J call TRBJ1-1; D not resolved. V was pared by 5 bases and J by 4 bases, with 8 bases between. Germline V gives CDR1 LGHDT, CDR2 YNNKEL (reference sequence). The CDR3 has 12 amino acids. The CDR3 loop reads CASSNGGTEAFF. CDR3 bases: TGTGCCAGCAGCAATGGCGGCACTGAAGCTTTCTTT.

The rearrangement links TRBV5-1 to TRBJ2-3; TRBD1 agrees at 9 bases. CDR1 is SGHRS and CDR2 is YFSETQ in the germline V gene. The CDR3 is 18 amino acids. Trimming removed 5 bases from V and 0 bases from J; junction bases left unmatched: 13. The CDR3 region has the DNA TGCGCCAGCAGGGATGACAGGGGGAGAACATCTAGCACAGATACGCAGTATTTT. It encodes CASRDDRGRTSSTDTQYF.

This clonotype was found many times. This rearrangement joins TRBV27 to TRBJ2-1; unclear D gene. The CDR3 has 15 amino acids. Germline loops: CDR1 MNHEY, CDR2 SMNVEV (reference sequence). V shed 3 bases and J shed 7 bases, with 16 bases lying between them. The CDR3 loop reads CASSFGFLGMNEQFF. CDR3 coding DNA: TGTGCCAGCAGTTTCGGCTTTTTGGGGATGAATGAGCAGTTCTTC.